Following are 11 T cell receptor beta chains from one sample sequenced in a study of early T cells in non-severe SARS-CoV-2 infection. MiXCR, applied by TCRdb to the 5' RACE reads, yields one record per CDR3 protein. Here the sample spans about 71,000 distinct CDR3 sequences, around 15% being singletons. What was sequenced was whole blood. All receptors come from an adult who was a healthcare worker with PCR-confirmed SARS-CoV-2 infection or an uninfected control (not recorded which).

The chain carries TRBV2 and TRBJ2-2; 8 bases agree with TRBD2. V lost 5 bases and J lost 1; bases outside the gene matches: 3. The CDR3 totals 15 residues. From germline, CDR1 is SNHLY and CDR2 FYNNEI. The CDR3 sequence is CASSRTSGNTGELFF. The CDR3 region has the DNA TGTGCCAGCAGTCGTACTAGCGGGAACACCGGGGAGCTGTTTTTT. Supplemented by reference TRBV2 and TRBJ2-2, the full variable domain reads EPEVTQTPSHQVTQMGQEVILRCVPISNHLYFYWYRQILGQKVEFLVSFYNNEISEKSEIFDDQFSVERPDGSNFTLKIRSTKLEDSAMYFCASSRTSGNTGELFFGEGSRLTVL.

This chain's CDR3 is CSARFGAYEQYF. The CDR3 nucleotides read TGCAGTGCTAGATTTGGGGCCTACGAGCAGTACTTC. This chain connects TRBV20-1 to TRBJ2-7; D unresolved. Germline CDR1 DFQATT, CDR2 SNEGSKA (reference sequence). V lost 2 bases and J lost 2, with 7 bases in between. This CDR3 region has 12 residues.

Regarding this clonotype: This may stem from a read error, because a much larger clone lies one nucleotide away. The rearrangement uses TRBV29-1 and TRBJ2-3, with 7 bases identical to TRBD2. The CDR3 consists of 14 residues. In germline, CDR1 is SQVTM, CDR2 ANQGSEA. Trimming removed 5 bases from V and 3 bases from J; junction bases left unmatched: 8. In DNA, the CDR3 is TGCAGCGTTCCCCCTGGCGGGGGTACAGATACGCAGTATTTT. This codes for CSVPPGGGTDTQYF.

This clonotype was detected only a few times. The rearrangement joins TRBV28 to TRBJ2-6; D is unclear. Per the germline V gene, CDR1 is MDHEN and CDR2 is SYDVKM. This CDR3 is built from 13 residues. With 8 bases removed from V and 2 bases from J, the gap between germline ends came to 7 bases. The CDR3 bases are TGTGCCAGCTTTAGAACTGGGGCCAACGTCCTGACTTTC. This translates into CASFRTGANVLTF.

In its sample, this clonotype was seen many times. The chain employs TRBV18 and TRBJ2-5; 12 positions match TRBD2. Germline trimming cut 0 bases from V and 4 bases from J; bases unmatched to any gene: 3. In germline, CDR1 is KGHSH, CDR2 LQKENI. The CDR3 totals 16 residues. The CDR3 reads CASSPPTLAGGETQYF. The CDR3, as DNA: TGTGCCAGCTCACCACCAACACTAGCGGGGGGAGAGACCCAGTACTTC.

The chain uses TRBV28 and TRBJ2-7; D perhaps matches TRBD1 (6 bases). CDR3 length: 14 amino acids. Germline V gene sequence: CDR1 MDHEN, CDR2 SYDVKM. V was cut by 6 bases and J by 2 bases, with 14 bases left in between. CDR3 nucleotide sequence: TGTGCCAGCAGCCGAGGACAGCCGACCTACGAGCAGTACTTC. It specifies CASSRGQPTYEQYF.

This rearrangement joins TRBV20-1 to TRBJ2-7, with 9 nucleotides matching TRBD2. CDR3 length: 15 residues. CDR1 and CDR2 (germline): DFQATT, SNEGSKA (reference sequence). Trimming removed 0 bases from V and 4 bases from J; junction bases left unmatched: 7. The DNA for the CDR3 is TGCAGTGCTAGAGACCCCCGACTAGCGGAATACGAGCAGTACTTC. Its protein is CSARDPRLAEYEQYF.

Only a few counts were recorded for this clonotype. CDR3 DNA sequence: TGTGCCAGCAGCGTAGTTGCCAGGAGCTCCTACAATGAGCAGTTCTTC. Protein sequence: CASSVVARSSYNEQFF. This rearrangement joins TRBV9 to TRBJ2-1, with D unclear. There are 16 residues in the CDR3. V lost 0 bases and J lost 0, with 10 bases in between. Germline V gives CDR1 SGDLS, CDR2 YYNGEE.

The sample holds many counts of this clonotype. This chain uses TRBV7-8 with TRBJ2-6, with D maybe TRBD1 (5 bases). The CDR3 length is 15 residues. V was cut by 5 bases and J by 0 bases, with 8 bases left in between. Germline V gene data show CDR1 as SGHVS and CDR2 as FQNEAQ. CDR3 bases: TGTGCCAGCAGCCCCAGGGACTCTGGGGCCAACGTCCTGACTTTC. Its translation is CASSPRDSGANVLTF.

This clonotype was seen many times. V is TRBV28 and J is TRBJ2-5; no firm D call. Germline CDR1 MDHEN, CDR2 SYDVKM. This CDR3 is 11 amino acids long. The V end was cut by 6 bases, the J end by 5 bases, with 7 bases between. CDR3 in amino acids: CASRRKETQYF. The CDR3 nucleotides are TGTGCCAGCAGGAGGAAGGAGACCCAGTACTTC. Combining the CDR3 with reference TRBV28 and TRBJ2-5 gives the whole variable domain DVKVTQSSRYLVKRTGEKVFLECVQDMDHENMFWYRQDPGLGLRLIYFSYDVKMKEKGDIPEGYSVSREKKERFSLILESASTNQTSMYLCASRRKETQYFGPGTRLLVL.

DNA of the CDR3: TGTGCCAGTAGCCCTCGGAGGGGTTCCAGCTCCTACGAGCAGTACTTC. This encodes CASSPRRGSSSYEQYF. The chain couples TRBV19 to TRBJ2-7, with D tentatively TRBD2 (6 bases). V lost 6 bases to trimming and J lost 0 bases, with 18 bases between them. The CDR3 loop spans 16 amino acids. Germline V gene data show CDR1 as LNHDA and CDR2 as SQIVND (reference sequence).